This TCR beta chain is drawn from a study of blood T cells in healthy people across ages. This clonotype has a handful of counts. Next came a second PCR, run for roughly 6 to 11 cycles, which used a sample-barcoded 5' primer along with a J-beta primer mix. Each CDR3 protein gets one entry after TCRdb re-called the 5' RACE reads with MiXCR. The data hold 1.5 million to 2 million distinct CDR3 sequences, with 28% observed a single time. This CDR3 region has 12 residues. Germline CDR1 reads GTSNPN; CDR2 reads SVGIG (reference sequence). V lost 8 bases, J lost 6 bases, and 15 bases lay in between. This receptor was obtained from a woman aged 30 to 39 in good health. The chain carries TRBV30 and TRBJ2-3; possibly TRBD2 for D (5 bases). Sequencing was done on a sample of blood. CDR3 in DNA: TGTGCCGGCGGGCGAAGAGGGGATACGCAGTATTTT. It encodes CAGGRRGDTQYF. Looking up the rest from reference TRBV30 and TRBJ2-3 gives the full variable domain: SQTIHQWPATLVQPVGSPLSLECTVEGTSNPNLYWYRQAAGRGLQLLFYSVGIGQISSEVPQNLSASRPQDRQFILSSKKLLLSDSGFYLCAGGRRGDTQYFGPGTRLTVL.